The clone carrying this T cell receptor (beta chain) was observed a handful of times. What it recognizes is unknown. Unmatched junction bases numbered 11, after V lost 4 bases and J lost 0 bases. CDR1 is MGHRA, CDR2 YSYEKL, per germline. The CDR3 has 17 amino acids. Every isolated RNA sample was fully reverse transcribed, so sequencing captured expressed TCRB transcripts. The average read count of naive, central memory and regulatory T cell samples was a few million. The method was immunoSEQ multiplex PCR; TCRdb's version includes in-frame clones alone and lacks a portion of them. Altogether 640,000 or so clones are present, roughly 13% being singletons, with the ten largest covering approximately 0.021%. Post-sort purity exceeded 98% for all sorted populations. This sample stems from a study of beta chain features in type 1 diabetes. General study points: Naive, central memory and Treg TCRB repertoires appeared more alike in patients than in healthy donors. In every one of the four CD4+ subsets, TCRB CDR3s were moderately but significantly shorter in Type 1 diabetes patients.

The TCR sequence derives from a man between 18 and 29 years old with type 1 diabetes. The V gene is TRBV4-1, the J gene TRBJ1-1; 7 bases line up with TRBD1. Sequenced material: naive CD4+ T cells from blood. The CDR3 reads CASSRGTDPIMNTEAFF. The CDR3 nucleotides read TGCGCCAGCAGCCGGGGGACAGACCCTATCATGAACACTGAAGCTTTCTTT.